This TCR beta chain was sequenced in a study of response to subunit inactivated influenza vaccine. A single record per CDR3 protein comes from TCRdb applying MiXCR to the RT-PCR reads. The profile covers 300,000 to 350,000 distinct CDR3 sequences, with approximately 21% appearing a single time and around a tenth taken by the ten largest. Only a few counts were recorded for this clonotype. The CDR3 totals 13 residues. V was clipped by 5 bases and J by 3 bases, with 14 bases between them. Germline V gene data show CDR1 as DFQATT and CDR2 as SNEGSKA (reference sequence). V is TRBV20-1 and J is TRBJ2-7; D tentatively fits TRBD1 or TRBD2 (5 bases each). The source of this sequence is a man between 50 and 69 years old who received an inactivated influenza vaccine. The specimen was PBMCs from blood, collected less than 22 months after vaccination. In DNA form, the CDR3 reads TGCAGTGCTGGGGGTAGTCTTGACTACGAGCAGTACTTC. It translates to CSAGGSLDYEQYF.